These 6 T cell receptor beta chains came from one sample sequenced in a study of T cells in Graves' hyperthyroidism and ophthalmopathy. The source material, RNA transcripts, was used to amplify TCR beta CDR3 regions. The study used the HTBI primer set for a first-round RT-PCR of the TCR CDR3. TCRdb re-called the multiplex PCR reads with MiXCR, one entry per CDR3 protein. The table has 620,000 or so distinct CDR3 sequences, roughly 15% seen once. The sample taken for sequencing was blood. These TCRs come from a woman aged 50 to 60 with Graves' ophthalmopathy.

This clonotype appeared many times. The V gene is TRBV10-2, the J gene TRBJ2-5; possibly TRBD1 or TRBD2 for D (7 bases each). The CDR3 is made up of 14 amino acids. The V gene lost 6 bases and the J gene lost 4 bases, with 15 bases spanning the gap. Per the germline V gene, CDR1 is WSHSY and CDR2 is SAAADI. CDR3 sequence: CASSDAGGGETQYF. CDR3 nucleotide sequence: TGCGCCAGCAGCGACGCAGGGGGGGGAGAGACCCAGTACTTC.

This clonotype was observed a handful of times. The V gene is TRBV5-1, the J gene TRBJ2-2, with unresolved D. CDR1 is SGHRS, CDR2 YFSETQ, per germline. Trimming took off 5 bases at V and 1 base at J, with 12 bases between the two ends. The CDR3 consists of 15 residues. The CDR3 here is CASSLTTKNTGELFF. As DNA, the CDR3 is TGCGCCAGCAGTCTGACCACTAAGAACACCGGGGAGCTGTTTTTT.

This clonotype came up many times. The chain is built from TRBV6-1 and TRBJ2-7, with D possibly being TRBD1 or TRBD2 (5 bases each). Trimming pared 8 bases from V and 4 bases from J, leaving 15 bases between. This CDR3 is built from 13 residues. Germline V CDR1 and CDR2: MNHNS, SASEGT. CDR3 bases: TGTGCCAGCGAGCCGGGGCTAGCATACGAGCAGTACTTC. Amino acids: CASEPGLAYEQYF.

This clonotype was counted at least ten times. The chain is built from TRBV10-3 and TRBJ1-4; possibly TRBD1 for D (5 bases). Between the trimmed V and J ends, which lost 2 bases and 0 bases, there was a span of 10 bases. The germline V gene encodes CDR1 ENHRY and CDR2 SYGVKD. The CDR3 consists of 16 residues. In DNA, the CDR3 is TGTGCCATCAGTGAGACGGGGGGACCAACTAATGAAAAACTGTTTTTT. It yields the protein CAISETGGPTNEKLFF.

This clonotype was recorded at least ten times. The gene calls are TRBV7-2 and TRBJ2-3, with 9 bases fitting TRBD2. After removal of 5 bases from V and 3 bases from J, the junction contained 9 bases not matched to a gene. Germline-derived CDR1 and CDR2 are SGHTA and FQGNSA. CDR3 length equals 16 residues. The CDR3 coding sequence is TGTGCCAGCAGCCCCTTTAGCGGGAGAAGAACAGATACGCAGTATTTT. Amino acid sequence: CASSPFSGRRTDTQYF. The whole variable domain, filled in from reference TRBV7-2 and TRBJ2-3, reads GAGVSQSPSNKVTEKGKDVELRCDPISGHTALYWYRQSLGQGLEFLIYFQGNSAPDKSGLPSDRFSAERTGGSVSTLTIQRTQQEDSAVYLCASSPFSGRRTDTQYFGPGTRLTVL.

A remark on this clonotype: The junction departs from germline at one end; a sequencing error may be responsible. This rearrangement joins TRBV28 to TRBJ2-3; 8 bases are shared with TRBD2. The length of the CDR3 is 20 residues. Germline CDR1 is MDHEN and CDR2 is SYDVKM. In DNA, the CDR3 is TGTGCCAGCAGTTTCGTCGGTAGCGGGACTAACCTGTGGCCCACAGATATGCAGTATTTT. Its protein is CASSFVGSGTNLWPTDMQYF.